The next 32 T cell receptor beta chains were all read from a single sample in a study of T cell responses to AZD1222 COVID-19 vaccine. Profiling relied on immunoSEQ multiplex PCR, and the TCRdb table lists in-frame clones only, not all of them. The sample contains 65,000 to 90,000 clones, 70% to 90% of which appear only once. The sequencing here drew on peripheral blood, taken 28 days after the second AZD1222 dose. Receptors were obtained from an adult who received the AZD1222 COVID-19 vaccine.

V and J are TRBV29-1 and TRBJ1-1; the match to TRBD1 covers 8 bases. Losses at the gene ends were 7 bases for V and 3 bases for J; bases not matched to a gene: 7. Germline-derived CDR1 and CDR2 are SQVTM and ANQGSEA. The CDR3 runs to 13 residues. This CDR3 reads CSAQDRADTEAFF. CDR3 bases: TGCAGCGCCCAGGACAGGGCCGACACTGAAGCTTTCTTT. The variable domain in full, completed from reference TRBV29-1 and TRBJ1-1, reads SAVISQKPSRDICQRGTSLTIQCQVDSQVTMMFWYRQQPGQSLTLIATANQGSEATYESGFVIDKFPISRPNLTFSTLTVSNMSPEDSSIYLCSAQDRADTEAFFGQGTRLTVV.

The rearrangement links TRBV5-8 to TRBJ1-6; D is possibly TRBD1 (5 bases). Germline CDR1 reads SGHTS; CDR2 reads YDEGEE. The CDR3 contains 16 residues. Deletions cut 4 bases from V and 7 bases from J, with 18 bases between. The CDR3 protein is CASSVDGTSRNSPLHF. Written as DNA, the CDR3 is TGTGCCAGCAGCGTTGACGGGACCTCCCGGAATTCACCCCTCCACTTT.

This clone was picked up a small number of times. The rearrangement joins TRBV6-2 or TRBV6-3 to TRBJ1-2; D remains ambiguous. CDR1 is MNHEY and CDR2 is SVGEGT in the germline V gene. The CDR3 has 12 amino acids. Trimming stripped 2 bases from V and 5 bases from J, with 6 bases between. This CDR3 reads CASSYGPYGYTF. The DNA for the CDR3 is TGTGCCAGCAGTTACGGGCCTTATGGCTACACCTTC.

The V and J genes are TRBV19 and TRBJ2-3; perhaps TRBD1 as D (5 bases). The germline V gene encodes CDR1 LNHDA and CDR2 SQIVND (reference sequence). V was trimmed by 1 base and J by 3 bases, leaving 17 bases between them. This CDR3 is 17 amino acids long. CDR3 sequence: CASSIAPVGPRTDTQYF. The CDR3 DNA reads as TGTGCCAGTAGTATAGCCCCGGTGGGGCCAAGGACAGATACGCAGTATTTT. The full variable domain, rest sourced from reference TRBV19 and TRBJ2-3, is DGGITQSPKYLFRKEGQNVTLSCEQNLNHDAMYWYRQDPGQGLRLIYYSQIVNDFQKGDIAEGYSVSREKKESFPLTVTSAQKNPTAFYLCASSIAPVGPRTDTQYFGPGTRLTVL.

The chain employs TRBV11-2 and TRBJ1-6; D gene ambiguous. The CDR3 totals 13 residues. V shed 3 bases and J shed 5 bases, with 5 bases lying between them. CDR1 is SGHAT and CDR2 is FQNNGV in the germline V gene. The CDR3 DNA follows: TGTGCCAGCAGCTTGAACCATAATTCACCCCTCCACTTT. Encoded protein: CASSLNHNSPLHF. Together with reference TRBV11-2 and TRBJ1-6, the CDR3 gives the full variable domain: EAGVAQSPRYKIIEKRQSVAFWCNPISGHATLYWYQQILGQGPKLLIQFQNNGVVDDSQLPKDRFSAERLKGVDSTLKIQPAKLEDSAVYLCASSLNHNSPLHFGNGTRLTVT.

The chain has TRBV19 and TRBJ1-3; TRBD1 might be the D (5 bases). Germline CDR1 LNHDA, CDR2 SQIVND (reference sequence). The CDR3 has 15 residues. Deletions cut 5 bases from V and 0 bases from J, with 11 bases between. The CDR3 here is CASSSTGSSGNTIYF. As DNA, the CDR3 is TGTGCCAGTAGTTCCACAGGAAGCTCTGGAAACACCATATATTTT.

V is TRBV12-5 and J is TRBJ1-6, with 9 bases aligning to TRBD1. There are 17 residues in the CDR3. The germline CDR1 and CDR2 sequences are LGHNT and FRNRAP. With 2 bases clipped from V and 4 bases from J, the junction kept 6 bases outside the gene matches. The CDR3 nucleotides read TGTGCTAGTGGTTTGACAAGGACAGGGGCGTATAATTCACCCCTCCACTTT. Protein sequence: CASGLTRTGAYNSPLHF.

This clone has only one observation. The V and J genes are TRBV7-9 and TRBJ2-3; D is perhaps TRBD2 (6 bases). The CDR3 covers 15 residues. V was cut by 1 base and J by 2 bases, with 10 bases left in between. Germline-derived CDR1 and CDR2 are SEHNR and FQNEAQ (reference sequence). In DNA form, the CDR3 reads TGTGCCAGCAGCTTAGATAGCGGTTACACAGATACGCAGTATTTT. Translation gives CASSLDSGYTDTQYF.

The chain employs TRBV18 and TRBJ2-7, with D perhaps matching TRBD1 (5 bases). The CDR3 sequence is 14 residues long. V lost 3 bases and J 7 bases, leaving 16 bases between the germline ends. CDR1 is KGHSH and CDR2 is LQKENI in the germline V gene. The CDR3 DNA follows: TGTGCCAGCTCACCCGAACTTTCTAGGGGAGAGCAGTACTTC. Its translation: CASSPELSRGEQYF.

This clone has a handful of counts. V gene TRBV7-2 combines with J gene TRBJ1-5, with 9 nucleotides matching TRBD1. Trimming cost V 3 bases and J 6 bases; bases outside gene matches: 3. Germline V CDR1 and CDR2: SGHTA, FQGNSA. This CDR3 has 14 amino acids. The CDR3 nucleotides are TGTGCCAGCAGCTTTGGACAGGGGCTTCAGCCCCAGCATTTT. Protein: CASSFGQGLQPQHF.

This rearrangement joins TRBV2 to TRBJ2-7, with D unclear. Germline V lookup: CDR1 SNHLY, CDR2 FYNNEI. CDR3 length: 12 amino acids. V lost 5 bases, J lost 9 bases, and 14 bases lay in between. CDR3 DNA sequence: TGTGCCAGCAGTATCGATATAGGCTTGCAGTACTTC. This gives the protein CASSIDIGLQYF.

This clone occurred once. CDR3 in DNA: TGTGCCAGCTCACCCCAGACTAGCGGGAGGGCCAATGAGCAGTTCTTC. This codes for CASSPQTSGRANEQFF. This chain connects TRBV18 to TRBJ2-1, with TRBD2 matching 14 bases. This CDR3 contains 16 residues. Germline CDR1 and CDR2: KGHSH and LQKENI. The ends lost 3 bases at V and 6 bases at J; junction bases unmatched: 4.

The chain has TRBV11-2 and TRBJ2-5, with D uncertain. Trimming removed 5 bases from V and 4 bases from J, with 5 bases in between. Germline V gives CDR1 SGHAT, CDR2 FQNNGV. This CDR3 region has 11 residues. CDR3 nucleotides: TGTGCCAGCAGCGCTGGAGAGACCCAGTACTTC. Translation gives CASSAGETQYF.

V usage is TRBV7-6 and J usage is TRBJ2-3; TRBD2 is a possible D gene (5 bases). V dropped 5 bases and J dropped 7 bases, with 16 bases sitting between them. There are 14 residues in the CDR3. Germline V gene lookup returns CDR1 SGHVS and CDR2 FNYEAQ. The CDR3 DNA follows: TGTGCCAGCAGCCCGGAGGACGGATCGTATACGCAGTATTTT. It is translated as CASSPEDGSYTQYF.

This clone was recorded a few times. The V gene is TRBV6-5, the J gene TRBJ2-1; tentatively, D is TRBD2 (5 bases). V was clipped by 6 bases and J by 9 bases, with 12 bases between them. Germline V gene lookup returns CDR1 MNHEY and CDR2 SVGAGI. This CDR3 has 12 residues. CDR3: CASRQSGGEQFF. DNA for the CDR3: TGTGCCAGCAGGCAATCAGGAGGTGAGCAGTTCTTC.

J is TRBJ2-2 and V is TRBV11-3; D is perhaps TRBD1 (6 bases). The CDR3 length is 14 residues. V was clipped by 6 bases and J by 2 bases, with 10 bases between them. The V gene's germline CDR1 is SGHNT and CDR2 YENEEA. For the CDR3, the DNA is TGTGCCAGCAGTGAGACAGGCAACACCGGGGAGCTGTTTTTT. It translates to CASSETGNTGELFF.

The rearrangement links TRBV9 to TRBJ2-5; D is ambiguous. The CDR3 is 15 residues long. V dropped 3 bases and J dropped 5 bases, with 17 bases sitting between them. Germline V gene sequence: CDR1 SGDLS, CDR2 YYNGEE. The CDR3 spells CASSADGHPPETQYF. The CDR3 coding sequence is TGTGCCAGCAGCGCGGACGGCCACCCCCCCGAGACCCAGTACTTC.

This chain links TRBV7-9 with TRBJ2-1; possible D gene TRBD1, 5 bases. The V gene lost 4 bases and the J gene lost 4 bases, with 11 bases spanning the gap. CDR1 is SEHNR and CDR2 is FQNEAQ in the germline V gene (reference sequence). The CDR3 is 14 residues long. CDR3 nucleotide sequence: TGTGCCAGCAGCTACAGGACGGTGTACAATGAGCAGTTCTTC. This translates into CASSYRTVYNEQFF.

The chain joins TRBV18 to TRBJ2-1; TRBD2 aligns across 14 bases. Germline V gives CDR1 KGHSH, CDR2 LQKENI. After removal of 4 bases from V and 7 bases from J, the junction contained 6 bases not matched to a gene. The CDR3 is 16 amino acids. The CDR3 region is CASSLGLAGGDNEQFF. For the CDR3, the DNA is TGTGCCAGCTCACTCGGACTAGCGGGAGGTGATAATGAGCAGTTCTTC.

This clone was picked up one time. The rearrangement links TRBV6-5 to TRBJ1-2, with D uncertain. V was trimmed by 2 bases and J by 3 bases, leaving 13 bases between them. From germline, CDR1 is MNHEY and CDR2 SVGAGI. CDR3 size: 15 residues. In DNA form, the CDR3 reads TGTGCCAGCAGTTACGCGTTGGGCGGACACTATGGCTACACCTTC. Residues: CASSYALGGHYGYTF.

The chain employs TRBV3-1 (or the pseudogene TRBV3-2) and TRBJ1-2; D uncertain. CDR3 length: 14 amino acids. Germline V gene data show CDR1 as LGHDT and CDR2 as YNNKEL (reference sequence). V lost 1 base and J 5 bases, leaving 11 bases between the germline ends. CDR3 amino acids: CASSQAGQRYGYTF. Written as DNA, the CDR3 is TGTGCCAGCAGCCAAGCTGGGCAGAGATATGGCTACACCTTC.

J is TRBJ1-1 and V is TRBV28, with TRBD1 matching 12 bases. This CDR3 has 13 residues. Germline values: CDR1 MDHEN, CDR2 SYDVKM. CDR3 bases: TGTGGCACCGGGACAGGGGGCCAGACTGAAGCTTTCTTT. Translated, it gives CGTGTGGQTEAFF.

This sequence joins TRBV11-3 and TRBJ2-2, with 10 nucleotides matching TRBD2. The V gene end was trimmed by 0 bases and the J gene end by 3 bases; junction bases not matched to a gene: 19. Germline-derived CDR1 and CDR2 are SGHNT and YENEEA. CDR3 length: 22 residues. The CDR3 spells CASSLDPGFGSGRAVDTGELFF. CDR3 nucleotides: TGTGCCAGCAGCTTAGATCCCGGCTTCGGAAGCGGGAGGGCCGTTGACACCGGGGAGCTGTTTTTT.

The chain employs TRBV12-5 and TRBJ2-7; D possibly corresponds to TRBD1 (5 bases). The CDR3 runs to 16 residues. CDR1 is LGHNT, CDR2 FRNRAP, per germline. Trimming cost V 4 bases and J 3 bases, with 19 bases left between them. CDR3 region: CASGSNAGIISYEQYF. CDR3 bases: TGTGCTAGTGGTTCCAATGCAGGGATTATTAGCTACGAGCAGTACTTC.

CDR3 residues: CASSYGLSPRTDTQYF. CDR3 in DNA: TGCGCCAGCAGCTACGGGCTTAGTCCCCGCACAGATACGCAGTATTTT. The rearrangement joins TRBV5-1 to TRBJ2-3; D remains ambiguous. V lost 3 bases, J lost 1 base, and 15 bases lay in between. The CDR3 runs 16 residues. Germline V gives CDR1 SGHRS, CDR2 YFSETQ.

This clone was observed a single time. The chain uses TRBV4-1 and TRBJ1-2; 9 nucleotides line up with TRBD1. Germline V gene data show CDR1 as MGHRA and CDR2 as YSYEKL. V was clipped by 6 bases and J by 6 bases; unmatched bases: 2. The CDR3 has 12 amino acids. The CDR3 here is CASRRDRDGYTF. The DNA of the CDR3 is TGCGCCAGCAGAAGGGACAGGGATGGCTACACCTTC.

The rearrangement uses TRBV6-2 or TRBV6-3 and TRBJ2-2; 8 positions match TRBD2. This CDR3 is built from 17 residues. Germline CDR1 and CDR2: MNHEY and SVGEGT. J was trimmed by 1 base and V by 0 bases; bases with no gene match: 4. CDR3 loop: CASSYSGLAGNTGELFF. The CDR3 DNA is TGTGCCAGCAGTTACTCCGGGCTAGCGGGGAACACCGGGGAGCTGTTTTTT.

The CDR3 reads CASSPRGGGVRNTEAFF. For the CDR3, the DNA is TGTGCCAGCAGTCCCCGAGGGGGCGGGGTGAGAAACACTGAAGCTTTCTTT. The chain employs TRBV6-6 and TRBJ1-1; 7 nucleotides agree with TRBD1. CDR1 and CDR2 from the germline V gene are MNHNY and SVGAGI (reference sequence). Losses at the gene ends were 5 bases for V and 2 bases for J; bases not matched to a gene: 14. The CDR3 has 17 amino acids.

The chain uses TRBV7-9 and TRBJ1-1; D is unclear. CDR3 length: 14 residues. Trimming cost V 3 bases and J 1 base, with 9 bases left between them. In germline, CDR1 is SEHNR, CDR2 FQNEAQ (reference sequence). CDR3 nucleotide sequence: TGTGCCAGCAGCTTTGGCGTCTGGAACACTGAAGCTTTCTTT. Amino acid sequence: CASSFGVWNTEAFF.

This clone appeared a single time. The chain couples TRBV29-1 to TRBJ1-5; possibly TRBD1 for D (5 bases). CDR3 length: 12 residues. V was cut by 7 bases and J by 0 bases, with 7 bases left in between. In germline, CDR1 is SQVTM, CDR2 ANQGSEA. The CDR3 protein is CSGGDSNQPQHF. CDR3 DNA: TGCAGCGGAGGGGATAGCAATCAGCCCCAGCATTTT.

As concerns this clone: The CDR3 does not end in the conserved phenylalanine or tryptophan, so this is likely a read error. No DNA is shown, since the ends of the CDR3 on it are uncertain; the CDR3 is the one TCRdb lists. The chain employs TRBV18 and TRBJ2-7; the D call of TRBD2 is as the table states it, not checked on the DNA. Including both end residues, the CDR3 is 12 amino acids long. The germline CDR1 and CDR2 sequences are KGHSH and LQKENI. The CDR3: CASSPGAAPSLL.

This rearrangement joins TRBV11-2 to TRBJ1-2, with D tentatively TRBD1 (5 bases). This CDR3 is 15 amino acids long. Per the germline V gene, CDR1 is SGHAT and CDR2 is FQNNGV. Trimming removed 1 base from V and 4 bases from J, with 13 bases in between. CDR3 loop: CASSLGRGVPYGYTF. CDR3 coding DNA: TGTGCCAGCAGCTTAGGTAGAGGGGTCCCCTATGGCTACACCTTC.